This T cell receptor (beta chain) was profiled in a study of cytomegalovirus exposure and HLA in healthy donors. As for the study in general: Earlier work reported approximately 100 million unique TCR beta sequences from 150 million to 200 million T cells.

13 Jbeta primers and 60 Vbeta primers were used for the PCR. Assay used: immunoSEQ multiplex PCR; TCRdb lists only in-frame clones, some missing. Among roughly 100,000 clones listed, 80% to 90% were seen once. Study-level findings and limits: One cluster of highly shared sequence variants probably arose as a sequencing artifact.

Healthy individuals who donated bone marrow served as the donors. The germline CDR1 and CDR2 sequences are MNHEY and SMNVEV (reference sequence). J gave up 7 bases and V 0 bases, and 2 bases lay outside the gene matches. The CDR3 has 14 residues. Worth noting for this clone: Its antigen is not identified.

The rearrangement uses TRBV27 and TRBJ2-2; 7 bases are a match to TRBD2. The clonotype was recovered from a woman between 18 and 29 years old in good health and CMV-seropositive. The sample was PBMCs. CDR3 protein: CASSLSRGFGELFF. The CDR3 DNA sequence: TGTGCCAGCAGTTTATCGCGGGGGTTCGGGGAGCTGTTTTTT.